The subject of this entry is one T cell receptor (beta chain). Its antigen is as yet unknown. cDNA came from about 0.5 to 1 ug RNA primed by random hexamers. Multiplex PCR with immunoSEQ amplified the TCR beta CDR3 across 54 Vbeta and 13 Jbeta. TCRdb reanalysed the immunoSEQ multiplex PCR reads using MiXCR and keeps one entry per CDR3 protein. Counted here are about 300,000 distinct CDR3 sequences, just over 90% occurring once; the ten biggest clones make up roughly 0.064%. The sample belongs to a study of CD8 T cells in Susac syndrome. Study-wide findings and caveats: The study acknowledged a relatively small number of individuals in its TCR sequencing and HLA analysis.

Trimming took 0 bases from V and 6 from J, leaving 15 bases between them. Germline CDR1 is DFQATT and CDR2 is SNEGSKA (reference sequence). This CDR3 spans 14 amino acids. The chain carries TRBV20-1 and TRBJ2-7; D is uncertain. This TCR was sampled from a human donor with multiple sclerosis. Sequencing input: CD4+ T cells from PBMCs. CDR3 in amino acids: CSARDSVPPAEQYF. For the CDR3, the DNA is TGCAGTGCTAGAGATTCAGTACCCCCGGCCGAGCAGTACTTC.